One sample yielded the 32 T cell receptor beta chains listed below, sequenced in a study of OX40 agonist ivuxolimab in advanced cancers. Profiled with immunoSEQ multiplex PCR; TCRdb holds only in-frame clones, not every one. This table has about 26,000 clones, 79% appearing once. This material consisted of CD4+ or CD8+ T cells sorted from blood, taken in a trial of the OX40 agonist ivuxolimab. These receptors were collected from an adult with an advanced solid tumor such as melanoma, head and neck, liver or kidney cancer.

This rearrangement joins TRBV9 to TRBJ2-7; 7 bases fit TRBD1. The V segment lost 4 bases and the J segment 5 bases; nucleotides outside the gene matches: 9. There are 14 residues in the CDR3. Germline assignment: CDR1 SGDLS and CDR2 YYNGEE. The DNA of the CDR3 is TGTGCCAGCAGCTCAACAGGGGCGGCGGACGAGCAGTACTTC. Protein: CASSSTGAADEQYF.

The chain carries TRBV6-5 and TRBJ1-4; the D gene is possibly TRBD1 (5 bases). The germline V and J ends were trimmed by 10 bases and 6 bases, with 15 bases remaining between them. The germline gives CDR1 MNHEY, CDR2 SVGAGI. The CDR3 has 13 amino acids. The CDR3 region has the DNA TGTGCCACCCGAACAGGAGGGGATGAAAAACTGTTTTTT. This translates into CATRTGGDEKLFF.

The chain carries TRBV7-7 and TRBJ2-1; TRBD2 matches at 9 bases. Germline V gene data show CDR1 as SSHAT and CDR2 as FNYEAQ (reference sequence). The V segment lost 3 bases and the J segment 6 bases; nucleotides outside the gene matches: 12. This CDR3 is built from 17 residues. The CDR3 loop is CASSFGAGGGSGNEQFF. Here the CDR3 DNA reads TGTGCCAGCAGCTTTGGAGCGGGGGGTGGAAGTGGCAATGAGCAGTTCTTC. The whole variable domain, remainder taken from reference TRBV7-7 and TRBJ2-1, is GAGVSQSPRYKVTKRGQDVTLRCDPISSHATLYWYQQALGQGPEFLTYFNYEAQPDKSGLPSDRFSAERPEGSISTLTIQRTEQRDSAMYRCASSFGAGGGSGNEQFFGPGTRLTVL.

The chain employs TRBV5-6 and TRBJ1-2; D is unresolved. The germline V gene has CDR1 SGHDT and CDR2 YYEEEE. The germline V and J ends were trimmed by 0 bases and 7 bases, with 10 bases remaining between them. The CDR3 spans 13 residues. The CDR3 reads CASSLEADSGYTF. The CDR3 DNA reads as TGTGCCAGCAGCTTGGAGGCAGATTCTGGCTACACCTTC. The variable domain in full, with the rest retrieved from reference TRBV5-6 and TRBJ1-2, is DAGVTQSPTHLIKTRGQQVTLRCSPKSGHDTVSWYQQALGQGPQFIFQYYEEEERQRGNFPDRFSGHQFPNYSSELNVNALLLGDSALYLCASSLEADSGYTFGSGTRLTVV.

The V call is TRBV6-1, the J call TRBJ1-5; D possibly corresponds to TRBD1 (5 bases). Looked up from germline, CDR1 is MNHNS and CDR2 is SASEGT. The CDR3 loop spans 14 amino acids. V was trimmed by 1 base and J by 2 bases, leaving 6 bases between them. The CDR3 loop is CASSEVGGNQPQHF. CDR3 DNA: TGTGCCAGCAGTGAAGTAGGGGGCAATCAGCCCCAGCATTTT.

The V call is TRBV10-3, the J call TRBJ2-6; TRBD1 matches 11 bases. Trimming took 6 bases from V and 2 from J; bases not matched to a gene: 6. The CDR3 totals 17 residues. Germline CDR1 is ENHRY and CDR2 is SYGVKD. CDR3 loop: CAIRAGTGGAGANVLTF. CDR3 in DNA: TGTGCCATCAGGGCCGGGACAGGGGGTGCTGGGGCCAACGTCCTGACTTTC.

V usage is TRBV9 and J usage is TRBJ2-3, with 9 positions matching TRBD1. This CDR3 spans 14 amino acids. Germline V gene sequence: CDR1 SGDLS, CDR2 YYNGEE. The V and J ends lost 0 bases and 4 bases, in that order; junction bases with no gene match: 0. The CDR3 here is CASSVGTGADTQYF. CDR3 DNA: TGTGCCAGCAGCGTAGGGACAGGGGCAGATACGCAGTATTTT. The full variable domain, in which reference TRBV9 and TRBJ2-3 provide the parts outside the CDR3, is DSGVTQTPKHLITATGQRVTLRCSPRSGDLSVYWYQQSLDQGLQFLIQYYNGEERAKGNILERFSAQQFPDLHSELNLSSLELGDSALYFCASSVGTGADTQYFGPGTRLTVL.

V is TRBV19 and J is TRBJ2-7, with 8 nucleotides matching TRBD1. J gave up 3 bases and V 4 bases, and 2 bases lay outside the gene matches. The CDR3 is made up of 13 amino acids. CDR1 and CDR2 from the germline V gene are LNHDA and SQIVND (reference sequence). CDR3 DNA: TGTGCCAGTAGTAGTACAGGGGGCTACGAGCAGTACTTC. Translation gives CASSSTGGYEQYF.

The chain combines TRBV5-5 with TRBJ1-2; possible D gene TRBD1, 6 bases. Trimming removed 3 bases from V and 0 bases from J, with 15 bases in between. Germline assignment: CDR1 SGHKS and CDR2 YYEKEE (reference sequence). This CDR3 has 16 amino acids. CDR3 sequence reads: CASSYRPGQTNYGYTF. CDR3 nucleotides: TGTGCCAGCAGCTATCGCCCGGGACAAACTAACTATGGCTACACCTTC. Full variable domain (missing parts from reference TRBV5-5 and TRBJ1-2): DAGVTQSPTHLIKTRGQQVTLRCSPISGHKSVSWYQQVLGQGPQFIFQYYEKEERGRGNFPDRFSARQFPNYSSELNVNALLLGDSALYLCASSYRPGQTNYGYTFGSGTRLTVV.

This chain joins TRBV6-5 and TRBJ1-2, with D possibly TRBD1 on 5 matching bases. CDR3 length equals 16 residues. The germline V gene has CDR1 MNHEY and CDR2 SVGAGI. V shed 0 bases and J shed 11 bases, with 22 bases lying between them. CDR3 bases: TGTGCCAGCAGTTACTCTGTGGGGGAGGGCGGGGAGAGGTACACCTTC. Encoded protein: CASSYSVGEGGERYTF.

This chain joins TRBV7-3 and TRBJ2-7, with 12 bases lining up with TRBD2. This CDR3 region has 17 residues. Germline CDR1 reads SGHTA; CDR2 reads FQGTGA. J was trimmed by 0 bases and V by 5 bases; bases with no gene match: 8. CDR3 loop: CASSPNGLAGSSYEQYF. CDR3 DNA sequence: TGTGCCAGCAGCCCCAACGGACTAGCGGGGAGCTCCTACGAGCAGTACTTC.

This chain uses TRBV7-9 with TRBJ1-4; D is unclear. This CDR3 spans 15 amino acids. Trimming shortened V by 5 bases and J by 0 bases, and 10 bases separated the two germline ends. The germline CDR1 and CDR2 sequences are SEHNR and FQNEAQ (reference sequence). As DNA, the CDR3 is TGTGCCAGCAGCCCGGACGGTTCAACTAATGAAAAACTGTTTTTT. This codes for CASSPDGSTNEKLFF.

The V call is TRBV9, the J call TRBJ2-1; D gene ambiguous. The CDR3 is 12 amino acids. Germline loops: CDR1 SGDLS, CDR2 YYNGEE. Trimming stripped 5 bases from V and 6 bases from J, with 9 bases between. The CDR3 spells CASRGDGNEQFF. CDR3 DNA sequence: TGTGCCAGCAGGGGCGACGGCAATGAGCAGTTCTTC.

In this sample, this clone turned up a few times. This rearrangement joins TRBV5-6 to TRBJ2-7; maybe TRBD2 (6 bases). V was cut by 3 bases and J by 0 bases, with 10 bases left in between. The CDR3 loop spans 14 amino acids. Germline values: CDR1 SGHDT, CDR2 YYEEEE. The CDR3: CASSSGLGSYEQYF. CDR3 sequence (DNA): TGTGCCAGCAGCTCGGGACTCGGCTCCTACGAGCAGTACTTC.

The V gene is TRBV5-6, the J gene TRBJ1-2, with 8 bases lining up with TRBD1. Looked up from germline, CDR1 is SGHDT and CDR2 is YYEEEE. This CDR3 has 15 residues. Trimming at V came to 2 bases and at J to 4 bases, leaving 7 bases not matched to a gene. The chain's CDR3 is CASSLQDREPYGYTF. The CDR3 DNA sequence: TGTGCCAGCAGCTTACAGGACAGGGAACCCTATGGCTACACCTTC.

This clone has a single count. The rearrangement links TRBV4-3 to TRBJ2-5, with unresolved D. The ends were cut back, 1 base at V and 5 bases at J, with 17 bases in the middle. Germline CDR1 and CDR2: LGHNA and YSLEER. The CDR3 has 16 residues. Here the CDR3 reads CASSQALTPLGETQYF. CDR3 nucleotides: TGCGCCAGCAGCCAAGCCCTCACGCCCCTCGGGGAGACCCAGTACTTC.

Here the CDR3 reads CASSLAIHPQYF. The DNA of the CDR3 is TGTGCCAGCAGCTTAGCAATCCATCCCCAGTACTTC. This sequence joins TRBV11-1 and TRBJ2-5; the D is unclear. Germline lookup yields CDR1 SGHAT and CDR2 FQDESV (reference sequence). The CDR3 is 12 residues long. Between the trimmed V and J ends, which lost 0 bases and 9 bases, there was a span of 8 bases.

This clone has just one count. V usage is TRBV11-2 and J usage is TRBJ2-7, with D uncertain. The CDR3 totals 13 residues. CDR1 is SGHAT and CDR2 is FQNNGV in the germline V gene. The germline V and J ends were trimmed by 1 base and 3 bases, with 7 bases remaining between them. The CDR3 reads CASSLGRVYEQYF. CDR3 nucleotide sequence: TGTGCCAGCAGCTTAGGACGGGTCTACGAGCAGTACTTC. Filled out from reference TRBV11-2 and TRBJ2-7, the complete variable domain reads EAGVAQSPRYKIIEKRQSVAFWCNPISGHATLYWYQQILGQGPKLLIQFQNNGVVDDSQLPKDRFSAERLKGVDSTLKIQPAKLEDSAVYLCASSLGRVYEQYFGPGTRLTVT.

The CDR3 sequence: CAIRDRDGDEQYF. For the CDR3, the DNA is TGTGCCATACGGGACAGGGATGGGGACGAGCAGTACTTC. This sequence joins TRBV6-5 and TRBJ2-7; 9 nucleotides line up with TRBD1. The length of the CDR3 is 13 residues. Germline V gene sequence: CDR1 MNHEY, CDR2 SVGAGI. Trimming at V came to 10 bases and at J to 5 bases, leaving 9 bases not matched to a gene.

The chain joins TRBV11-2 to TRBJ2-7; TRBD1 matches 7 bases. Unmatched junction bases numbered 3, after V lost 1 base and J lost 3 bases. From germline, CDR1 is SGHAT and CDR2 FQNNGV. This CDR3 region has 14 residues. The CDR3: CASSLVAGGYEQYF. The CDR3 coding sequence is TGTGCCAGCAGCTTAGTCGCAGGGGGCTACGAGCAGTACTTC.

This sequence joins TRBV28 and TRBJ1-4; 9 positions agree with TRBD1. V lost 2 bases to trimming and J lost 3 bases; unmatched junction nucleotides: 10. Per the germline V gene, CDR1 is MDHEN and CDR2 is SYDVKM. This CDR3 comprises 18 residues. The CDR3 loop reads CASSLPTTGGISNEKLFF. The CDR3 nucleotides are TGTGCCAGCAGTTTACCCACGACAGGGGGGATTTCTAATGAAAAACTGTTTTTT. Drawing the rest from reference TRBV28 and TRBJ1-4, the complete variable domain is DVKVTQSSRYLVKRTGEKVFLECVQDMDHENMFWYRQDPGLGLRLIYFSYDVKMKEKGDIPEGYSVSREKKERFSLILESASTNQTSMYLCASSLPTTGGISNEKLFFGSGTQLSVL.

The chain carries TRBV9 and TRBJ2-3; D possibly corresponds to TRBD2 (6 bases). Trimming stripped 4 bases from V and 9 bases from J, with 18 bases between. There are 14 residues in the CDR3. Germline CDR1 is SGDLS and CDR2 is YYNGEE. For the CDR3, the DNA is TGTGCCAGCAGCCCTCGGGACTCCTGGCGCACGCAGTATTTT. Amino acid sequence: CASSPRDSWRTQYF.

This clone was observed a few times. This chain uses TRBV23-1 with TRBJ2-2, with TRBD1 as a possible D gene (6 bases). TRBV23-1 is treated as an ORF (open reading frame) with a function not yet certain. The CDR3 is 20 amino acids. V was trimmed by 3 bases and J by 9 bases, leaving 32 bases between them. CDR3 coding DNA: TGCGCCAGCAGTCAGACTCCTGGGGGAACGGTCGCAGGGGATGGCCGGGAGCTGTTTTTT. Translated, it gives CASSQTPGGTVAGDGRELFF.

This chain joins TRBV7-9 and TRBJ1-1; TRBD1 might be the D (5 bases). Looked up from germline, CDR1 is SEHNR and CDR2 is FQNEAQ (reference sequence). The length of the CDR3 is 13 residues. V was trimmed by 7 bases and J by 4 bases, leaving 13 bases between them. This CDR3 is CASTKPGGTEAFF. The DNA of the CDR3 is TGTGCCAGCACCAAACCTGGGGGCACTGAAGCTTTCTTT.

This clone was seen a handful of times. V is TRBV5-6 and J is TRBJ1-5, with D perhaps TRBD1 (5 bases). The V and J ends lost 0 bases and 1 base respectively, with 14 bases between them. The CDR3 length is 17 residues. Germline lookup yields CDR1 SGHDT and CDR2 YYEEEE. The CDR3 region has the DNA TGTGCCAGCAGCTTGGGGGGGTCTAGTACCAGCAATCAGCCCCAGCATTTT. This codes for CASSLGGSSTSNQPQHF.

V gene TRBV6-4 combines with J gene TRBJ2-3, with D possibly being TRBD2 (6 bases). The CDR3 runs 15 residues. Germline values: CDR1 MRHNA, CDR2 SNTAGT. With 0 bases removed from V and 3 bases from J, the gap between germline ends came to 10 bases. The CDR3 region has the DNA TGTGCCAGCAGTGACTCATTGGGGGGTACAGATACGCAGTATTTT. Translated: CASSDSLGGTDTQYF.

In this sample, this clone turned up a few times. CDR3 protein: CASSFTGRGGPNEKLFF. CDR3 DNA: TGTGCCAGCAGCTTCACCGGAAGGGGGGGGCCTAATGAAAAACTGTTTTTT. V and J are TRBV7-8 and TRBJ1-4, with D tentatively TRBD1 (6 bases). CDR3 size: 17 residues. The V and J ends lost 3 bases and 3 bases respectively, with 17 bases between them. Germline loops: CDR1 SGHVS, CDR2 FQNEAQ.

The chain has TRBV11-3 and TRBJ2-2; D not resolved. Germline CDR1 is SGHNT and CDR2 is YENEEA. Trimming stripped 5 bases from V and 6 bases from J, with 16 bases between. The CDR3 is 15 amino acids. CDR3 region: CASSPRPPGAGELFF. CDR3 coding DNA: TGTGCCAGCAGCCCTCGGCCCCCAGGCGCCGGGGAGCTGTTTTTT. Variable domain in full (rest from reference TRBV11-3 and TRBJ2-2): EAGVVQSPRYKIIEKKQPVAFWCNPISGHNTLYWYLQNLGQGPELLIRYENEEAVDDSQLPKDRFSAERLKGVDSTLKIQPAELGDSAVYLCASSPRPPGAGELFFGEGSRLTVL.

This clone was detected only once. The rearrangement links TRBV13 to TRBJ2-3, with TRBD2 as a possible D gene (5 bases). The CDR3 has 16 residues. Germline V gene data show CDR1 as PRHDT and CDR2 as FYEKMQ (reference sequence). The V end lost 3 bases, the J end lost 2 bases, and 15 bases lay between the germline ends. The CDR3 spells CASSFPSLNDTDTQYF. The CDR3 coding sequence is TGTGCCAGCAGCTTTCCTAGCCTTAACGACACAGATACGCAGTATTTT.

V and J are TRBV5-1 and TRBJ1-5, with D possibly TRBD1 on 5 matching bases. The V gene's germline CDR1 is SGHRS and CDR2 YFSETQ. Trimming took off 0 bases at V and 5 bases at J, with 6 bases between the two ends. This CDR3 contains 13 residues. The CDR3 DNA reads TGCGCCAGCAGCTTGGGAGGGGATCAGCCCCAGCATTTT. Amino acids: CASSLGGDQPQHF.

The genes are TRBV7-6 and TRBJ1-2, with D tentatively TRBD1 (5 bases). The germline V and J ends were trimmed by 11 bases and 6 bases, with 16 bases remaining between them. Germline V lookup: CDR1 SGHVS, CDR2 FNYEAQ. The CDR3 sequence is 12 residues long. The CDR3 DNA reads as TGTGCCCTTCGAGAGGGGAGTCATGGCTACACCTTC. Its translation: CALREGSHGYTF.

This clone occurred a few times. This chain links TRBV5-1 with TRBJ1-2; no reliable D call. V was shortened by 0 bases and J by 4 bases, with 7 bases between the two germline ends. The CDR3 sequence is 13 residues long. Germline V gene lookup returns CDR1 SGHRS and CDR2 YFSETQ. CDR3 DNA sequence: TGCGCCAGCAGCTTGGCACCGATCTATGGCTACACCTTC. Encoded protein: CASSLAPIYGYTF.